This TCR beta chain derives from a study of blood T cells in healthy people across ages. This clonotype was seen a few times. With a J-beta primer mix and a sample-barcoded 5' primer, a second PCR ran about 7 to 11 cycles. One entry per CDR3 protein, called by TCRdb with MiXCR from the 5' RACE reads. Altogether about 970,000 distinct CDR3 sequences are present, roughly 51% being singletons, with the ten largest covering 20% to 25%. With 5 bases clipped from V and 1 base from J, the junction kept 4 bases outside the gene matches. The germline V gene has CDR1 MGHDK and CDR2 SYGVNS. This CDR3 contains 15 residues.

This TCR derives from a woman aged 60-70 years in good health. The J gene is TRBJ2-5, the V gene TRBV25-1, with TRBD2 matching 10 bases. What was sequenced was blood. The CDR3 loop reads CASSRTSGIQETQYF. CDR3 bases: TGTGCCAGCAGTCGGACTAGCGGTATCCAAGAGACCCAGTACTTC. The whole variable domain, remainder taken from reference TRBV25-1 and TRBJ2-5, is EADIYQTPRYLVIGTGKKITLECSQTMGHDKMYWYQQDPGMELHLIHYSYGVNSTEKGDLSSESTVSRIRTEHFPLTLESARPSHTSQYLCASSRTSGIQETQYFGPGTRLLVL.